The following is a T cell receptor (beta chain) sequence with its context. No antigen is known for it. Isolated RNA was reverse transcribed in full, so expressed TCRB transcripts were sequenced. This table comes from immunoSEQ multiplex PCR, and its TCRdb copy is limited to in-frame clones, with some not included. Of about 660,000 clones listed, roughly an eighth were seen once; the top ten hold 0.03% to 0.045%. This sample is part of a study of beta chain features in type 1 diabetes. Study-wide points: Researchers reported that naive, central memory and Treg TCRB repertoires appeared more similar in patients than in healthy donors. Shorter templates might be favored by PCR, equally in patients and controls. When Type 1 diabetes patients were examined, their TCRB CDR3s proved moderately but significantly shorter in all four CD4+ subsets.

CDR1 and CDR2 (germline): LNHNV, YYDKDF (reference sequence). This CDR3 has 16 amino acids. Between the trimmed V and J ends, which lost 0 bases and 4 bases, there was a span of 13 bases. The source of this sequence is a man aged 18 to 29 with type 1 diabetes. The sample was naive CD4+ T cells from blood. The V call is TRBV15, the J call TRBJ2-1; D is undetermined. The CDR3 loop reads CATSRDIASAYNEQFF. As DNA, the CDR3 is TGTGCCACCAGCAGAGATATTGCCAGTGCGTACAATGAGCAGTTCTTC.